This T cell receptor (beta chain) was captured in a study of blood T cell repertoires in COVID-19 (dated by TCRdb to the early 2020s). Describing the broader study: Samples from collaborators originated in the United States, Italy and Spain and spanned both the acute and convalescent phases of COVID-19. The material from the prospective study consisted of cDNA or gDNA derived from T cells, B-cell-depleted T cells, or PBMCs. The dataset comprised deeply sampled blood TCRbeta repertoires from subjects exposed to, actively infected with, or recovered from COVID-19. The repertoires were released in a freely available public database meant as a resource for research on the immune response to SARS-CoV-2. The samples were drawn from the first 160 participants of the ongoing ImmuneRACE study and from 1,200 or so subjects provided by 6 global collaborators. Nearly every sample came with metadata listing a de-identified subject ID, COVID-19 status, age in years and sex. HLA class I and class II types, where available, came from metadata supplied by the sample provider rather than from assay-based typing.

Comment on this clone: There is no known antigen for this receptor. Base qualities are not recorded, but no much larger clone differs from it by a single base.

The study at large found these results: Clinical and demographic metadata were provided uncurated, with the amount varying by source and participant.

One collaborating source in Seattle enrolled patients while the patients were actively infected and followed the patients over time throughout the course of disease. The collaborating institutions used their own protocols to collect whole blood in K2EDTA tubes. For TCRbeta analysis, collaborator samples were shipped as frozen whole blood, as isolated PBMCs, or as DNA extracted from either sample type. V ends up 4 bases short and J 2 bases short, with an unmatched junction base count of 6. The CDR3 measures 16 amino acids from cysteine to phenylalanine. Just the 48-base CDR3 DNA is kept, in frame starting at base 1. CDR1 and CDR2 (SGDLS, YYNGEE) derive from the germline V gene. The immunoSEQ Assay, a bias-controlled multiplex PCR, was used to amplify TCRbeta CDR3 regions from genomic DNA. The original pipeline was this. Within the assay, amplification of reference gene primers was used to estimate how many nucleated cells each sample contained. To quantify the absolute abundance of each unique TCRbeta CDR3 rearrangement, sequence reads were collapsed and filtered. For each sample, productive Simpson clonality was calculated by taking the square root of Simpson's diversity index across productive rearrangements. As stored in TCRdb, this immuneACCESS dataset retains in-frame rearrangements with V and J assigned. A fraction of the clones does not appear; measured against another copy, unresolved V genes explain less than half of the discrepancy, and the remainder lacks a known reason. Clonal size and the V and J genes are those of that table, whereas D and trimming came from the DNA. This sample has over 130,000 clones in its table, and about nine tenths of those were observed once. Of the sample, more than 2.5% is held by the ten largest clones.

This sequence was found in a human donor with COVID-19, enrolled during active disease. The donor label of this sample is uncertain. The sequence is built from TRBV9 and TRBJ2-2; 9 bases in the middle match TRBD1. The sequencing sample was made of peripheral blood. In nucleotide form, the sequence is TGTGCCAGCAGCACCCGGGACAGGGTTAACACCGGGGAGCTGTTTTTT. This gives the protein CASSTRDRVNTGELFF.